The 25 T cell receptor beta chains below were found in one sample sequenced in a study of shared T cell receptors in the human thymus. TCRdb's copy holds only in-frame clones and misses some; the assay was immunoSEQ multiplex PCR. The sample shows about 730,000 clones, 80% to 90% of them seen only once. The sample was also linked to a second study, of human thymus T cells.

Material for sequencing was thymocytes. The receptors originated from a girl under three years old with a congenital heart defect.

This clone occurred a few times. The chain carries TRBV5-6 and TRBJ2-7; 7 nucleotides match TRBD2. The CDR3 covers 15 residues. The V segment lost 4 bases and the J segment 0 bases; nucleotides outside the gene matches: 7. Germline CDR1 is SGHDT and CDR2 is YYEEEE. The CDR3 is CASSNWRGGSYEQYF. In DNA form, the CDR3 reads TGTGCCAGCAGCAACTGGCGCGGGGGCTCCTACGAGCAGTACTTC.

V is TRBV5-1 and J is TRBJ2-7; D perhaps matches TRBD2 (7 bases). Germline values: CDR1 SGHRS, CDR2 YFSETQ. The V end was cut by 0 bases, the J end by 7 bases, with 26 bases between. This CDR3 is built from 18 residues. The chain's CDR3 is CASSLGDGGRGKLKEQYF. For the CDR3, the DNA is TGCGCCAGCAGCTTGGGGGACGGGGGGCGCGGAAAGCTTAAAGAGCAGTACTTC.

The V call is TRBV4-2, the J call TRBJ2-7; TRBD1 matches at 7 bases. This CDR3 comprises 16 residues. The V gene end was trimmed by 3 bases and the J gene end by 2 bases; junction bases not matched to a gene: 10. Germline CDR1 LGHNA, CDR2 YNFKEQ. DNA of the CDR3: TGTGCCAGCAGCCACCTCGACAGGGAGAACCCCTACGAGCAGTACTTC. Its protein is CASSHLDRENPYEQYF.

This sequence joins TRBV6-1 and TRBJ1-1; D is unclear. This CDR3 is 13 amino acids long. Trimming shortened V by 6 bases and J by 7 bases, and 15 bases separated the two germline ends. Germline CDR1 MNHNS, CDR2 SASEGT. The CDR3 loop reads CASRINGDHEAFF. As DNA, the CDR3 is TGTGCCAGCAGAATTAATGGAGACCATGAAGCTTTCTTT.

V usage is TRBV11-2 and J usage is TRBJ1-2, with 7 bases identical to TRBD1. V lost 3 bases to trimming and J lost 5 bases; unmatched junction nucleotides: 6. Looked up from germline, CDR1 is SGHAT and CDR2 is FQNNGV. The CDR3 runs 14 residues. DNA for the CDR3: TGTGCCAGCAGCTTGGGGACAGCCCAGTATGGCTACACCTTC. Protein product: CASSLGTAQYGYTF.

V gene TRBV15 combines with J gene TRBJ2-1; tentative D call: TRBD1 (5 bases). Germline-derived CDR1 and CDR2 are LNHNV and YYDKDF (reference sequence). The CDR3 length is 12 residues. Trimming left V 5 bases short and J 12 bases short, with 14 bases between. CDR3 amino acids: CATSRPGQGQFF. CDR3 DNA sequence: TGTGCCACCAGCCGACCAGGGCAAGGGCAGTTCTTC.

The rearrangement links TRBV11-1 to TRBJ2-3, with D perhaps matching TRBD1 (6 bases). The CDR3 runs 16 residues. The germline V and J ends were trimmed by 5 bases and 5 bases, with 20 bases remaining between them. Germline V gene data show CDR1 as SGHAT and CDR2 as FQDESV (reference sequence). The CDR3 loop is CASSAPPQGRGDTQYF. The CDR3 nucleotides read TGTGCCAGCAGCGCCCCCCCACAGGGAAGGGGAGATACGCAGTATTTT.

The CDR3 protein is CASSADLESSYNEQFF. Written as DNA, the CDR3 is TGCGCCAGCAGCGCGGATCTTGAAAGCTCCTACAATGAGCAGTTCTTC. J is TRBJ2-1 and V is TRBV5-1, with D uncertain. Germline assignment: CDR1 SGHRS and CDR2 YFSETQ. V was cut by 4 bases and J by 0 bases, with 14 bases left in between. The CDR3 length is 16 residues.

V is TRBV5-6 and J is TRBJ2-4, with D tentatively TRBD1 (5 bases). This CDR3 spans 19 amino acids. The V end lost 1 base, the J end lost 0 bases, and 20 bases lay between the germline ends. CDR1 is SGHDT, CDR2 YYEEEE, per germline. The chain's CDR3 is CASSLIGHPSPLAKNIQYF. Written as DNA, the CDR3 is TGTGCCAGCAGCTTGATCGGACACCCTTCACCCTTAGCCAAAAACATTCAGTACTTC.

This chain links TRBV7-9 with TRBJ1-5; the match to TRBD1 covers 7 bases. V gave up 4 bases and J gave up 0 bases; unmatched junction bases: 9. Per the germline V gene, CDR1 is SEHNR and CDR2 is FQNEAQ (reference sequence). The CDR3 totals 17 residues. CDR3 sequence (DNA): TGTGCCAGCAGCTCAGGGACAGACCAAGGTAGCAATCAGCCCCAGCATTTT. It specifies CASSSGTDQGSNQPQHF.

This clone has only one observation. The rearrangement joins TRBV5-1 to TRBJ2-1; 9 nucleotides agree with TRBD2. Trimming at V came to 6 bases and at J to 2 bases, leaving 3 bases not matched to a gene. In germline, CDR1 is SGHRS, CDR2 YFSETQ. CDR3 length equals 14 residues. CDR3 sequence: CASNSGGPYNEQFF. The DNA for the CDR3 is TGCGCCAGCAATAGCGGGGGCCCCTACAATGAGCAGTTCTTC.

This rearrangement joins TRBV29-1 to TRBJ1-3; TRBD1 is a possible D gene (6 bases). The germline CDR1 and CDR2 sequences are SQVTM and ANQGSEA. V lost 4 bases, J lost 3 bases, and 10 bases lay in between. This CDR3 has 13 amino acids. CDR3 in amino acids: CSVGTDYGNTIYF. The CDR3 DNA is TGCAGCGTTGGGACAGATTATGGAAACACCATATATTTT.

The chain combines TRBV27 with TRBJ1-2; D may be TRBD1 (5 bases). Germline V gene lookup returns CDR1 MNHEY and CDR2 SMNVEV (reference sequence). V was cut by 2 bases and J by 8 bases, with 15 bases left in between. This CDR3 comprises 14 residues. The CDR3 sequence: CASSLASTARGYTF. The CDR3 DNA is TGTGCCAGCAGTTTAGCATCGACAGCCAGGGGCTACACCTTC.

The V and J genes are TRBV9 and TRBJ2-1; TRBD2 matches 10 bases. Losses at the gene ends were 1 base for V and 8 bases for J; bases not matched to a gene: 6. Looked up from germline, CDR1 is SGDLS and CDR2 is YYNGEE. The CDR3 has 15 residues. The CDR3: CASSVRTSGADEQFF. In nucleotides, the CDR3 is TGTGCCAGCAGCGTAAGAACTAGCGGGGCCGATGAGCAGTTCTTC.

This clone has just one count. The genes are TRBV9 and TRBJ2-2; 10 bases agree with TRBD2. Trimming cost V 3 bases and J 0 bases; bases outside gene matches: 8. CDR3 size: 18 residues. Looked up from germline, CDR1 is SGDLS and CDR2 is YYNGEE. The CDR3 loop reads CASSGGRSGGANTGELFF. The CDR3 coding sequence is TGTGCCAGCAGCGGGGGTCGAAGCGGGGGGGCGAACACCGGGGAGCTGTTTTTT.

Written as DNA, the CDR3 is TGTGCCAGCAGCTTGTCACCGAGTTCGAACACTGAAGCTTTCTTT. Its translation is CASSLSPSSNTEAFF. The chain is built from TRBV11-2 and TRBJ1-1; D gene ambiguous. Trimming shortened V by 3 bases and J by 1 base, and 12 bases separated the two germline ends. CDR1 and CDR2 from the germline V gene are SGHAT and FQNNGV. The CDR3 has 15 residues.

This chain uses TRBV6-1 with TRBJ1-2; the D is unclear. Trimming pared 1 base from V and 8 bases from J, leaving 11 bases between. Germline V gene sequence: CDR1 MNHNS, CDR2 SASEGT. The CDR3 is 13 residues long. CDR3 nucleotide sequence: TGTGCCAGCAGTGAAGTGGAGCAACGGGGCTACACCTTC. This sequence encodes CASSEVEQRGYTF.

The chain links TRBV19 to TRBJ1-5; D gene unclear. Germline V lookup: CDR1 LNHDA, CDR2 SQIVND (reference sequence). V lost 5 bases and J 6 bases, leaving 14 bases between the germline ends. The length of the CDR3 is 14 residues. DNA of the CDR3: TGTGCCAGTAGTGCGGGCGTGGATGCTCAGCCCCAGCATTTT. As protein: CASSAGVDAQPQHF.

The chain links TRBV4-3 to TRBJ1-2, with TRBD1 identical over 8 bases. The germline V gene encodes CDR1 LGHNA and CDR2 YSLEER. With 6 bases clipped from V and 8 bases from J, the junction kept 5 bases outside the gene matches. CDR3 length equals 12 residues. DNA of the CDR3: TGCGCCAGCAGGACAGGGGCTGAAGGCTACACCTTC. Its translation: CASRTGAEGYTF.

The chain employs TRBV15 and TRBJ1-5, with 8 bases identical to TRBD1. The CDR3 is 15 residues long. The ends lost 10 bases at V and 7 bases at J; junction bases unmatched: 15. CDR1 LNHNV and CDR2 YYDKDF come from the germline V gene (reference sequence). The CDR3 nucleotides are TGTGCCATCCGAGACACTTCAGGGGGCAGCCAGCCCCAGCATTTT. It codes for CAIRDTSGGSQPQHF.

The V and J genes are TRBV5-5 and TRBJ2-2, with no clear D. Germline CDR1 and CDR2: SGHKS and YYEKEE (reference sequence). Trimming removed 5 bases from V and 11 bases from J, with 13 bases in between. The CDR3 covers 12 residues. The CDR3 nucleotides read TGTGCCAGCAGTAGAGGAGTGGTCGAGCTGTTTTTT. It encodes CASSRGVVELFF.

This chain uses TRBV7-9 with TRBJ1-4; D is possibly TRBD1 (6 bases). Germline values: CDR1 SEHNR, CDR2 FQNEAQ (reference sequence). Trimming left V 4 bases short and J 10 bases short, with 19 bases between. The CDR3 runs 15 residues. The CDR3 region is CASSSLFSGVGKLFF. For the CDR3, the DNA is TGTGCCAGCAGCTCACTCTTTTCAGGGGTTGGAAAACTGTTTTTT. Supplemented by reference TRBV7-9 and TRBJ1-4, the full variable domain reads DTGVSQNPRHKITKRGQNVTFRCDPISEHNRLYWYRQTLGQGPEFLTYFQNEAQLEKSRLLSDRFSAERPKGSFSTLEIQRTEQGDSAMYLCASSSLFSGVGKLFFGSGTQLSVL.

The chain employs TRBV7-3 and TRBJ1-6; D possibly corresponds to TRBD1 (6 bases). The V end was cut by 3 bases, the J end by 9 bases, with 12 bases between. The CDR3 spans 14 residues. Germline CDR1 and CDR2: SGHTA and FQGTGA. Written as DNA, the CDR3 is TGTGCCAGCAGCTTCAGGGGATCCGGTTCACCCCTCCACTTT. Translated, it gives CASSFRGSGSPLHF.

This clone was counted a single time. The chain is built from TRBV11-2 and TRBJ1-6, with D possibly TRBD1 on 6 matching bases. This CDR3 comprises 15 residues. Between the trimmed V and J ends, which lost 3 bases and 8 bases, there was a span of 14 bases. Looked up from germline, CDR1 is SGHAT and CDR2 is FQNNGV. CDR3: CASSFAPWGHSPLHF. CDR3 nucleotide sequence: TGTGCCAGCAGCTTCGCGCCCTGGGGGCATTCACCCCTCCACTTT.

This clone was found once. The J gene is TRBJ1-2, the V gene TRBV6-5; 8 nucleotides agree with TRBD1. J was trimmed by 5 bases and V by 5 bases; bases with no gene match: 10. The CDR3 consists of 15 residues. Germline V gives CDR1 MNHEY, CDR2 SVGAGI. DNA for the CDR3: TGTGCCAGCAGTGGGGGGGACAGGCTGCCTTATGGCTACACCTTC. The encoded protein is CASSGGDRLPYGYTF.